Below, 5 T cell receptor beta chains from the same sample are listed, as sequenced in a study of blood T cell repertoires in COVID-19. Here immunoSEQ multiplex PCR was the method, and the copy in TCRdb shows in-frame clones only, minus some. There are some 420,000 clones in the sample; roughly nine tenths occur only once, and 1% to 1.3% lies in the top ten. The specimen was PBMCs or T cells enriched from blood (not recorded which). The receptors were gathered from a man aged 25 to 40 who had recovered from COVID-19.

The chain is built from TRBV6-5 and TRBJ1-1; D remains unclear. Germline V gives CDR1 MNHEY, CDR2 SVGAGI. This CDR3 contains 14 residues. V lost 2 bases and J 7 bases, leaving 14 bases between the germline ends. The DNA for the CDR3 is TGTGCCAGCAGTTACGAGGAGGGAGGCTTTGAAGCTTTCTTT. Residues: CASSYEEGGFEAFF.

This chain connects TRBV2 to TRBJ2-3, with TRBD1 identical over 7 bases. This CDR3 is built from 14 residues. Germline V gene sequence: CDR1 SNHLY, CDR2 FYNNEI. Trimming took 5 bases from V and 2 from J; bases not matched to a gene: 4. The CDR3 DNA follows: TGTGCCAGCAGTCTGACAGGGAACACAGATACGCAGTATTTT. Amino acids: CASSLTGNTDTQYF.

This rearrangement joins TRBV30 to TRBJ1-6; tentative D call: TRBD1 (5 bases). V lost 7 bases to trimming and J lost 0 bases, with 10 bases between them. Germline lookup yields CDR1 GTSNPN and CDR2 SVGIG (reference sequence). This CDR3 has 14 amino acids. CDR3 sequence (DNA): TGTGCCTACGGGGGGGGCTCCTATAATTCACCCCTCCACTTT. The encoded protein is CAYGGGSYNSPLHF.

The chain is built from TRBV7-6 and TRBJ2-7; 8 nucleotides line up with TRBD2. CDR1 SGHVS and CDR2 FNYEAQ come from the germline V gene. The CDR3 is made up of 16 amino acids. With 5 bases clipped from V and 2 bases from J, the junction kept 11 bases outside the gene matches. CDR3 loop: CASSQQTSGAAYEQYF. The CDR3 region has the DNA TGTGCCAGCAGCCAACAAACTAGCGGAGCTGCCTACGAGCAGTACTTC.

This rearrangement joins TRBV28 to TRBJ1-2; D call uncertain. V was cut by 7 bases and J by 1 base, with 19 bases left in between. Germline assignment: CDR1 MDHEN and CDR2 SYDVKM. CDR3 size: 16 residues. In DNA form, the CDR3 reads TGTGCCAGCACCCACCAGGATCCCACGCTTAACTATGGCTACACCTTC. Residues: CASTHQDPTLNYGYTF.